Presented here are 10 T cell receptor beta chains from one specimen sequenced in a study of monozygotic twins with inflammatory bowel disease. TCRdb re-called the 5' RACE reads; one entry per CDR3 protein, DNA not given. In all, the sample yields more than 95,000 distinct CDR3 sequences. What was sequenced was blood. These receptor sequences come from a human donor with ulcerative colitis or Crohn's disease, or a healthy co-twin of an affected twin (not recorded which).

V is TRBV11-1 and J is TRBJ2-5; TCRdb picks TRBD2, but there is no DNA to check that call. The germline CDR1 and CDR2 sequences are SGHAT and FQDESV (reference sequence). The CDR3 runs 17 residues. CDR3 residues: CASSLPGLLRYQETQYF.

The chain is built from TRBV6-1 and TRBJ1-4. CDR1 MNHNS and CDR2 SASEGT come from the germline V gene. The CDR3 runs to 15 residues. CDR3 loop: CASYTILGGDEKLFF.

CDR3: CASSSGTGGETQYF. The chain carries TRBV7-2 and TRBJ2-5; the TRBD1 assignment by TCRdb is unverifiable without DNA. Per germline, CDR1 SGHTA and CDR2 FQGNSA. This CDR3 comprises 14 residues.

CDR3 region: CSAAGRVPSYEQYF. This rearrangement joins TRBV20-1 to TRBJ2-7; TCRdb picks TRBD2, but there is no DNA to check that call. Germline V gives CDR1 DFQATT, CDR2 SNEGSKA (reference sequence). This CDR3 has 14 residues.

The genes are TRBV9 and TRBJ1-1; TCRdb proposes TRBD1, but this gene call is untestable without DNA. The CDR3 spans 13 residues. Germline V gives CDR1 SGDLS, CDR2 YYNGEE. CDR3 loop: CASSEAPYTEAFF.

V and J are TRBV2 and TRBJ2-6; TCRdb's assignment of TRBD1 cannot be checked, as there is no DNA. Germline CDR1 and CDR2: SNHLY and FYNNEI. The CDR3 has 16 amino acids. CDR3: CASSISGVGGANVLTF.

This rearrangement joins TRBV20-1 to TRBJ2-7. Germline lookup yields CDR1 DFQATT and CDR2 SNEGSKA (reference sequence). The CDR3 spans 11 residues. The CDR3 reads CSARAVDEQYF.

The rearrangement links TRBV5-1 to TRBJ2-2; TCRdb returns TRBD1, unconfirmable since there is no DNA. Germline V gene data show CDR1 as SGHRS and CDR2 as YFSETQ. The length of the CDR3 is 15 residues. The CDR3 protein is CASSSLSLSTGELFF. The whole variable domain, remainder taken from reference TRBV5-1 and TRBJ2-2, is KAGVTQTPRYLIKTRGQQVTLSCSPISGHRSVSWYQQTPGQGLQFLFEYFSETQRNKGNFPGRFSGRQFSNSRSEMNVSTLELGDSALYLCASSSLSLSTGELFFGEGSRLTVL.

V and J are TRBV12-3 or TRBV12-4 and TRBJ2-7; TCRdb reports TRBD1, a call that lacks DNA to check it against. The CDR3 totals 14 residues. CDR3 in amino acids: CASVGDRGRHEQYF.

The chain is built from TRBV10-3 and TRBJ2-1; the TRBD2 assignment by TCRdb is unverifiable without DNA. The CDR3 totals 14 residues. Germline V gene sequence: CDR1 ENHRY, CDR2 SYGVKD. The CDR3 region is CAISAGRPREEQFF.